A single TCR beta chain is shown here with its context. This clone was found once. Its antigen is still unknown. Within one base of it there is no much larger clone, and no base qualities were kept. In total, 630 or so healthy bone marrow donors made up the cohort. At the time of sampling, all cohort members were nominally healthy, though unrecorded immune exposures were likely present. The donor was CMV seronegative and belonged to the group of around 350 seronegative cohort members. A peripheral blood sample was provided by each donor, and peripheral blood mononuclear cells were used for TCR beta sequencing. The Qiagen DNeasy Blood Extraction Kit was used to extract genomic DNA from the blood cell samples. These data come from a study of cytomegalovirus exposure and HLA in healthy donors (dated by TCRdb to about 2017). Study-level background: An earlier analysis of 587 of the donors reported 276 Gb of sequence data and 95 million to 130 million unique TCR beta sequences obtained from about 200 million T cells. The study aimed to test whether signatures of past pathogen exposure could be identified by cataloging public T cell receptors. Among the roughly 400 genotyped donors, about 83% belonged to the genetic ancestry cluster associated with self-reported Caucasian donors. Roughly 5 DR-DQ haplotypes were handled as single units for association and clustering because linkage in the cohort was strong. To study patterns of TCR occurrence, a later analysis re-analyzed previously published TCR beta repertoires from under 750 donors and added high-resolution HLA genotyping. Along with the approximately 700-subject first cohort, a separate validation cohort of over a hundred different subjects was used. HLA typing covered class I and class II loci at four-digit resolution. All discovery cohort repertoires had been generated using a single sequencing platform. To predict cytomegalovirus infection status, the study combined high-throughput TCR immunosequencing, statistical association of individual TCRs with disease status, and machine learning. The number of typed donors differed by locus: 629-630 for A, B, C, DRB1 and DQB1; 500 to 550 for DQA1; 606 for DPA1; and about 470 for DPB1. Using immunosequencing, the study profiled T cell repertoires from fewer than 700 subjects and related those repertoires to cytomegalovirus serostatus. Among around 400 genotyped donors of the cohort, an average of around 220,000 unique TCR beta nucleotide sequences was sequenced per donor, of which approximately 19% were non-productive. A later genetic analysis used genome-wide SNP genotypes for about three fifths of the 666 donors, treating that subset as a discovery cohort. Rather than using new phenotypic data, the later analysis identified candidate immune exposures from TCR beta sequences and from how often those sequences occurred across donors. Alongside the repertoire data, information on donor age, sex, ethnicity and CMV serostatus was compiled. An earlier analysis of around 640 of the donors used high-throughput TCR beta sequencing to judge whether each TCR beta V gene segment behaved as functional or pseudogenic. An early release that covered fewer than 800 HLA-typed donors contained approximately 300 gigabases of sequencing data and around 80 million unique TCR sequences.

V is cut back by 4 bases and J by 5 bases, with 3 bases in the junction unmatched. In the germline V gene, CDR1 corresponds to SGHTA and CDR2 to FQGNSA. The CDR3, from cysteine to phenylalanine, totals 14 residues. The only DNA kept is the CDR3, 42 bases in frame from the first base. Points the paper makes about the study in general: The authors suggested that the approach could potentially be generalized to other disease states and immunological phenotypes. In vitro tests confirmed that a few of the cytomegalovirus-associated TCR beta chains recognize cytomegalovirus antigens. Correlated functional status among segregating V segments might reflect linkage disequilibrium, but an unknown experimental factor could not be ruled out. Most CMV-associated TCR beta chains appeared to be HLA-restricted in a later analysis, and the HLA associations seemed to be driven largely by CMV exposure. According to a later analysis, parvovirus B19, influenza, CMV and Epstein-Barr virus appeared linked to several top co-occurrence clusters. The earlier analysis of fewer than 750 of the donors excluded approximately 15 rarely observed V segments, including chromosome 9 orphons, because counts were too low. A later analysis associated approximately 17,000 TCR beta sequences with specific HLA alleles at a false discovery rate of 0.05. For the cohort, immune exposure information was limited to CMV serostatus. In an earlier analysis of 587 of the donors, most TCR beta V segments appeared in productive rearrangements about 87% or about 30% of the time, broadly matching IMGT annotations. When HLA alleles, especially DR and DQ, strongly co-occurred, TCR associations were difficult to assign to individual alleles. The study listed 150 to 200 TCR beta chains as associated with cytomegalovirus. Because HLA typing was unavailable for some donors at each locus, only the typed subset was used in association tests. In a later genetic analysis, fewer N-insertions in productive TCRs were reported among donors in an Asian-associated ancestry cluster than the 666-donor mean. Presence/absence analyses assumed roughly uniform sequencing depth across donors, an assumption that may not hold. V-gene and J-gene trimming of TCR beta chains was associated with a missense DCLRE1C variant in a later genetic analysis, and the association was replicated in an independent cohort. A further reported finding was that TCR beta sequences accurately predicted the HLA-A and HLA-B alleles for most subjects in the first cohort. In a later analysis, the rate of TCR association differed among HLA loci, with DRB1 alleles having the most associated TCRs and HLA-C alleles having the fewest. In both the original and validation cohorts, the classifier was reported to diagnose cytomegalovirus status with high specificity and sensitivity. A later analysis found that HLA-associated TCR beta chains were more clonally expanded and had lower generation probabilities than equally common non-associated chains. The sequencing pipeline was judged likely to have produced a cluster of highly shared sequence variants as a technical artifact. Most TCR sequences were observed very rarely across donors, whereas some public TCRs were present in many individuals. In this cohort, only TCR beta chains were sequenced, and detectable features were limited by the absence of alpha or paired-chain data. Because the 87-base-pair reads could not distinguish some IMGT-functional V segments, including TRBV6-2 and TRBV6-3, those segments were excluded.

Library creation used the immunoSEQ multiplex PCR assay. The multiplex PCR relied on a mix of 60 forward primers for TCR Vbeta segments and 13 reverse primers for TCR Jbeta segments. A multiplex PCR assay on genomic DNA amplified the CDR3 region of rearranged TCR beta genes. The Illumina HiSeq System was used to sequence the amplified TCR beta libraries as 87-base-pair reads. Turning to the authors' computational methods: A later analysis tallied 70 million to 100 million unique TCR beta chains across the 610 or so repertoires, and approximately 12 million of those chains were shared by two or more donors. Raw reads were error-corrected and collapsed into unique sequences with a nearest-neighbor algorithm that merged closely related sequences to remove PCR and sequencing errors. To assign V, D and J gene segments, CDR3 sequences were aligned to IMGT reference sequences. For a sequence to be retained, a match of at least six nucleotides to both a V gene segment and a J gene segment was required. A rearrangement was called productive if the CDR3 had no stop codons and remained in frame with V and J, and every other rearrangement was called non-productive. Following IMGT convention, CDR3 was defined as the stretch from the second conserved V-encoded cysteine to the conserved J-encoded phenylalanine. Sequences without an unambiguous match to a single V gene segment were excluded from the earlier analysis of 450 to 750 of the donors. In an earlier analysis of approximately 590 of the donors, V segments were called functional above 56.7% productive rearrangements and were called segregating when the between-donor standard deviation exceeded 5%. To diagnose cytomegalovirus status from the catalog of TCR beta chain sequences, a statistical classification framework was built. In a later analysis, TCR nucleotide sequences were compared against IMGT/GENE-DB human TR gene sequences so that V and J genes could be assigned. A later analysis assigned CDR3 sequences and most-parsimonious VDJ recombination scenarios with the TCRdist pipeline. In a later analysis, every TCR beta chain was defined by the combination of its CDR3 amino acid sequence and its V-gene family, and reads without a unique V-gene family were dropped. To address suspected cross-contamination and a sequencing artifact, a later analysis removed under 600 highly shared, low-generation-probability nucleotide sequences. In a later analysis, a clonal expansion index for each public chain was calculated from normalized within-repertoire ranks of inferred template counts. Generation probabilities in a later analysis came from a VDJ recombination model fitted to out-of-frame rearrangements, and those results were checked against IGoR. A later analysis scored TCR-TCR, TCR-HLA and TCR-CMV co-occurrence with hypergeometric tests, applying a repertoire-size bias correction to TCR pairs. A later analysis estimated false discovery rates by permuting HLA or CMV assignments 20 times. In a later analysis, co-occurring TCRs were grouped using DBSCAN, and TCRdist sequence similarity was added for clustering within HLA-allele-positive subsets. Co-occurrence clustering excluded repertoires with fewer than 30,000 or more than 120,000 public chains, plus five with anomalous nucleotide sharing. TCRdb took over this immuneACCESS table, retaining in-frame rearrangements with V and J assigned. Such tables are incomplete; in checked studies, under half of the missing clones stem from an unresolved V gene, and the remainder is unexplained. V, J and clone size are those of that table, while D and trimming were read from the DNA. A total of some 120,000 clones appear in this sample, around three quarters of them only once. Of the sample, around 4% falls within the top ten clones.

In this chain, TRBV7-2 is recombined with TRBJ1-1, and 11 junctional nucleotides match TRBD1. The sequencing input was PBMCs. This TCR came from a man aged 35 to 55 in good health and CMV-seronegative. The CDR3 reads CASSWGQGGTEAFF. The sequence in DNA is TGTGCCAGCAGCTGGGGACAGGGGGGAACTGAAGCTTTCTTT.